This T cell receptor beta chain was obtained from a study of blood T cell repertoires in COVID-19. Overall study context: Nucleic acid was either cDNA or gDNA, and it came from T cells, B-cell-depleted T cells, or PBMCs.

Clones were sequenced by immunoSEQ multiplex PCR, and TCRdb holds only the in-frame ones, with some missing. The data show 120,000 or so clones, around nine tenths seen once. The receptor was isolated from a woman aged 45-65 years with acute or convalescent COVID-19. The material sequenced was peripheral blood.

CDR3 protein: CASSVEGRWDTEAFF. Written as DNA, the CDR3 is TGTGCCAGCAGCGTAGAGGGGAGGTGGGACACTGAAGCTTTCTTT. V gene TRBV9 combines with J gene TRBJ1-1; D possibly corresponds to TRBD1 (5 bases). Trimming removed 0 bases from V and 3 bases from J, with 12 bases in between. This CDR3 spans 15 amino acids. Germline loops: CDR1 SGDLS, CDR2 YYNGEE.